These 2 T cell receptor beta chains were all obtained from the same sample, sequenced in a study of blood T cells in healthy people across ages. With a J-beta primer mix and a sample-barcoded 5' primer, a second PCR ran roughly 6 to 12 cycles. TCRdb re-called the 5' RACE reads through MiXCR, storing one row per CDR3 protein. The data contain 780,000 or so distinct CDR3 sequences, about 48% of them singletons. The specimen sequenced was blood. All receptors come from a man older than 75 in good health.

The chain is built from TRBV25-1 and TRBJ2-3, with a possible D match to TRBD2 (7 bases). The CDR3 totals 13 residues. From germline, CDR1 is MGHDK and CDR2 SYGVNS. The V and J ends lost 1 base and 14 bases respectively, with 16 bases between them. The CDR3 coding sequence is TGTGCCAGCAGTGAATCGGGGGGCCGGCGCGCGTATTTT. Its translation is CASSESGGRRAYF.

The chain is built from TRBV7-2 and TRBJ2-2; no clear D. Germline V CDR1 and CDR2: SGHTA, FQGNSA. The CDR3 extends over 15 amino acids. With 2 bases removed from V and 4 bases from J, the gap between germline ends came to 11 bases. CDR3 DNA sequence: TGTGCCAGCAGCTTAAGCTTGGCAGGCACCGGGGAGCTGTTTTTT. This sequence encodes CASSLSLAGTGELFF.